The 28 T cell receptor beta chains listed next were all sequenced from one sample in a study of blood T cells in healthy people across ages (dated by TCRdb to the mid-2010s). Library generation was performed with 5' RACE. A second about 7 to 11 cycle PCR used a sample-barcoded 5' primer and a J-beta primer mix. TCRdb reran the public reads through fastp at Q25 and MiXCR, keeping productive beta chains. Rows with a matching CDR3 protein are joined into one entry that keeps the most common DNA and genes. This sample comprises approximately 1,700,000 distinct CDR3 sequences, about 39% of them detected only once. Roughly 23% of the sample lies in the top ten. Sequenced: blood. The source is a human donor in good health.

This clonotype has just a few counts. The chain employs TRBV6-2 or TRBV6-3 and TRBJ1-1, with D hard to call. Germline CDR1 is MNHEY and CDR2 is SVGEGT. V was cut by 7 bases and J by 0 bases, with 6 bases left in between. The CDR3 extends over 12 amino acids. The CDR3 DNA sequence: TGTGCCAGCAAGAAGTTGAACACTGAAGCTTTCTTT. Protein: CASKKLNTEAFF.

Details on this clonotype: One junction end disagrees with the germline gene, perhaps due to a read error. V usage is TRBV7-9 and J usage is TRBJ1-2, with D possibly matching TRBD1 (5 bases). The length of the CDR3 is 15 residues. Looked up from germline, CDR1 is SEHNR and CDR2 is FQNEAQ (reference sequence). The CDR3 region has the DNA TGTGCCTGCAGCGTTCAAGGGGTTGTGGACTATGGCTACACCTTC. It yields the protein CACSVQGVVDYGYTF.

V usage is TRBV4-2 and J usage is TRBJ1-2; no reliable D call. There are 15 residues in the CDR3. V lost 1 base to trimming and J lost 5 bases, with 14 bases between them. From germline, CDR1 is LGHNA and CDR2 YNFKEQ. The CDR3: CASSQVRVRSYGYTF. In DNA form, the CDR3 reads TGTGCCAGCAGCCAAGTGCGAGTCAGGTCTTATGGCTACACCTTC.

The chain recombines TRBV11-3 with TRBJ2-1; 9 bases map to TRBD2. Germline trimming cut 5 bases from V and 4 bases from J; bases unmatched to any gene: 6. CDR1 is SGHNT, CDR2 YENEEA, per germline. This CDR3 contains 15 residues. In DNA form, the CDR3 reads TGTGCCAGCAGCCATGGACTAGCGCCTTACAATGAGCAGTTCTTC. Its translation is CASSHGLAPYNEQFF.

This clonotype was counted between two and nine times. The rearrangement links TRBV6-5 to TRBJ2-5; 8 bases are shared with TRBD1. Germline V gene sequence: CDR1 MNHEY, CDR2 SVGAGI. Unmatched junction bases numbered 13, after V lost 5 bases and J lost 5 bases. There are 16 residues in the CDR3. The DNA of the CDR3 is TGTGCCAGCAGTCCTTTCCTTGACAGGGGTTATGAGACCCAGTACTTC. Translating gives CASSPFLDRGYETQYF.

This clonotype was seen only once. The chain uses TRBV28 and TRBJ2-3, with TRBD1 matching over 8 bases. V gave up 6 bases and J gave up 2 bases; unmatched junction bases: 10. CDR3 length equals 16 residues. Germline-derived CDR1 and CDR2 are MDHEN and SYDVKM. The CDR3 region is CASSQRQGFITDTQYF. The CDR3 DNA is TGTGCCAGCAGCCAACGACAGGGGTTTATCACAGATACGCAGTATTTT.

The V and J genes are TRBV10-3 and TRBJ1-2, with a tentative D call TRBD1 (6 bases). Trimming took off 6 bases at V and 7 bases at J, with 15 bases between the two ends. Looked up from germline, CDR1 is ENHRY and CDR2 is SYGVKD. The CDR3 consists of 13 residues. The CDR3 is CAIRDTGYGGYTF. CDR3 DNA: TGTGCCATCAGGGATACAGGGTACGGTGGCTACACCTTC.

The chain employs TRBV6-5 and TRBJ2-2; 9 bases map to TRBD1. The CDR3 loop spans 15 amino acids. The germline V gene encodes CDR1 MNHEY and CDR2 SVGAGI. The V segment lost 3 bases and the J segment 7 bases; nucleotides outside the gene matches: 6. The CDR3 is CASSYSTGGNGELFF. The CDR3 DNA sequence: TGTGCCAGCAGTTATTCGACAGGGGGGAACGGGGAGCTGTTTTTT.

In its sample, this clonotype was seen a few times. V gene TRBV29-1 combines with J gene TRBJ2-1, with 15 nucleotides matching TRBD2. J gave up 15 bases and V 7 bases, and 16 bases lay outside the gene matches. Germline-derived CDR1 and CDR2 are SQVTM and ANQGSEA. The CDR3 totals 15 residues. CDR3 coding DNA: TGCAGCGCCGAAGGACTAGCGGGGGGGGCCACTGGGGGGTTCTTC. Its protein is CSAEGLAGGATGGFF.

This clonotype was seen only a few times. V gene TRBV7-9 combines with J gene TRBJ2-3; D may be TRBD1 or TRBD2 (6 bases each). V lost 10 bases, J lost 1 base, and 12 bases lay in between. The length of the CDR3 is 13 residues. The germline V gene encodes CDR1 SEHNR and CDR2 FQNEAQ (reference sequence). CDR3 protein: CAIRRGGTDTQYF. Written as DNA, the CDR3 is TGTGCCATCAGGAGGGGGGGCACAGATACGCAGTATTTT.

This clonotype was seen ten or more times. The CDR3 here is CSVVPGGNQETQYF. DNA for the CDR3: TGCAGCGTTGTTCCTGGCGGGAACCAAGAGACCCAGTACTTC. This chain joins TRBV29-1 and TRBJ2-5, with a possible D match to TRBD2 (6 bases). Trimming shortened V by 4 bases and J by 0 bases, and 12 bases separated the two germline ends. The germline gives CDR1 SQVTM, CDR2 ANQGSEA. This CDR3 has 14 amino acids.

In its sample, this clonotype was seen a few times. The chain is built from TRBV6-5 and TRBJ2-3; D uncertain. CDR1 MNHEY and CDR2 SVGAGI come from the germline V gene. V was trimmed by 0 bases and J by 1 base, leaving 8 bases between them. This CDR3 contains 15 residues. CDR3: CASSYSDLRTDTQYF. The CDR3 nucleotides read TGTGCCAGCAGTTACTCCGACTTACGCACAGATACGCAGTATTTT.

V is TRBV28 and J is TRBJ2-5; 8 positions match TRBD2. In germline, CDR1 is MDHEN, CDR2 SYDVKM. Trimming at V came to 6 bases and at J to 1 base, leaving 7 bases not matched to a gene. This CDR3 is 15 amino acids long. The CDR3 sequence is CASRGAGGGQETQYF. The CDR3 bases are TGTGCCAGCAGGGGGGCGGGGGGCGGCCAAGAGACCCAGTACTTC.

This rearrangement joins TRBV6-1 to TRBJ1-4; 7 nucleotides agree with TRBD1. Looked up from germline, CDR1 is MNHNS and CDR2 is SASEGT. The CDR3 sequence is 13 residues long. After removal of 7 bases from V and 6 bases from J, the junction contained 5 bases not matched to a gene. CDR3 in amino acids: CASKLGQDEKLFF. Here the CDR3 DNA reads TGTGCCAGCAAATTAGGACAGGATGAAAAACTGTTTTTT.

The CDR3 protein is CATSTNVGEGETQYF. The CDR3 DNA follows: TGTGCCACCAGCACTAACGTCGGTGAGGGAGAGACCCAGTACTTC. J is TRBJ2-5 and V is TRBV15, with a possible D match to TRBD2 (5 bases). Between the trimmed V and J ends, which lost 4 bases and 4 bases, there was a span of 16 bases. This CDR3 is built from 15 residues. Germline V gene data show CDR1 as LNHNV and CDR2 as YYDKDF (reference sequence).

The chain recombines TRBV29-1 with TRBJ1-2; 8 nucleotides align to TRBD1. Trimming at V came to 7 bases and at J to 2 bases, leaving 3 bases not matched to a gene. Germline V CDR1 and CDR2: SQVTM, ANQGSEA. The CDR3 length is 12 residues. The CDR3 spells CSGRQGNYGYTF. The CDR3 DNA sequence: TGCAGCGGTAGACAGGGGAACTATGGCTACACCTTC.

The V gene is TRBV5-6, the J gene TRBJ2-1; D call uncertain. V was clipped by 4 bases and J by 0 bases, with 8 bases between them. The CDR3 is made up of 14 amino acids. Germline CDR1 SGHDT, CDR2 YYEEEE. The CDR3 sequence is CASSQTLSYNEQFF. In nucleotides, the CDR3 is TGTGCCAGCAGCCAAACCCTCTCCTACAATGAGCAGTTCTTC. Combining the CDR3 with reference TRBV5-6 and TRBJ2-1 gives the whole variable domain DAGVTQSPTHLIKTRGQQVTLRCSPKSGHDTVSWYQQALGQGPQFIFQYYEEEERQRGNFPDRFSGHQFPNYSSELNVNALLLGDSALYLCASSQTLSYNEQFFGPGTRLTVL.

This clonotype was picked up a small number of times. The chain uses TRBV20-1 and TRBJ2-1, with D possibly TRBD2 on 6 matching bases. V was trimmed by 6 bases and J by 6 bases, leaving 15 bases between them. Germline V gives CDR1 DFQATT, CDR2 SNEGSKA (reference sequence). CDR3 length equals 13 residues. CDR3 protein: CSAYNRDFNEQFF. The CDR3 DNA follows: TGCAGTGCATATAACCGGGACTTCAATGAGCAGTTCTTC.

This clonotype was recorded a few times. The chain carries TRBV3-1 and TRBJ2-7; 8 bases line up with TRBD2. After removal of 3 bases from V and 7 bases from J, the junction contained 5 bases not matched to a gene. Germline CDR1 LGHDT, CDR2 YNNKEL (reference sequence). CDR3 length: 13 amino acids. CDR3 protein: CASSQTSAGEQYF. As DNA, the CDR3 is TGTGCCAGCAGCCAGACTAGCGCCGGGGAGCAGTACTTC.

The genes are TRBV9 and TRBJ1-1; a weak D match, TRBD1 (5 bases). CDR3 length: 16 residues. CDR1 and CDR2 from the germline V gene are SGDLS and YYNGEE. Trimming shortened V by 0 bases and J by 1 base, and 13 bases separated the two germline ends. For the CDR3, the DNA is TGTGCCAGCAGCGTAGAGGTAGGGGACGAGAACACTGAAGCTTTCTTT. Translation gives CASSVEVGDENTEAFF.

This clonotype was seen more than once but under ten times. The genes are TRBV5-6 and TRBJ2-5; no clear D. Germline loops: CDR1 SGHDT, CDR2 YYEEEE. The length of the CDR3 is 13 residues. Trimming took off 5 bases at V and 3 bases at J, with 11 bases between the two ends. Here the CDR3 reads CASRVAVKETQYF. The CDR3, as DNA: TGTGCCAGCAGGGTAGCAGTGAAAGAGACCCAGTACTTC.

V is TRBV5-1 and J is TRBJ2-5, with D possibly TRBD2 on 6 matching bases. Trimming took 5 bases from V and 0 from J, leaving 11 bases between them. The CDR3 runs 14 residues. Germline lookup yields CDR1 SGHRS and CDR2 YFSETQ. The chain's CDR3 is CASRTRQYQETQYF. DNA for the CDR3: TGCGCCAGCAGGACTAGACAGTACCAAGAGACCCAGTACTTC.

This clonotype showed up just a few times. The chain is built from TRBV9 and TRBJ1-5; the D is unclear. This CDR3 contains 13 residues. In germline, CDR1 is SGDLS, CDR2 YYNGEE. Deletions cut 0 bases from V and 4 bases from J, with 5 bases between. The CDR3 protein is CASSVDWNQPQHF. The CDR3 nucleotides read TGTGCCAGCAGCGTAGATTGGAATCAGCCCCAGCATTTT. Complete variable domain (other parts from reference TRBV9 and TRBJ1-5): DSGVTQTPKHLITATGQRVTLRCSPRSGDLSVYWYQQSLDQGLQFLIQYYNGEERAKGNILERFSAQQFPDLHSELNLSSLELGDSALYFCASSVDWNQPQHFGDGTRLSIL.

With respect to this clonotype: A read error may produce the germline difference seen at one junction end. The gene calls are TRBV7-2 and TRBJ2-7, with 10 bases that match TRBD2. Germline CDR1 and CDR2: SGHTA and FQGNSA. CDR3 size: 15 residues. The CDR3 DNA sequence: TGTGCCGGCAGCTTAGCGGGGGGCCCATTCTACGAGCAGTACTTC. Amino acid sequence: CAGSLAGGPFYEQYF.

This clonotype was counted between two and nine times. This sequence joins TRBV24-1 and TRBJ2-7; 7 bases align to TRBD1. With V trimmed by 3 bases and J by 12 bases, 4 bases remained unmatched. CDR1 is KGHDR, CDR2 SFDVKD, per germline. CDR3 length: 11 amino acids. The CDR3 DNA reads as TGTGCCACCAGTGATACAGGGGTGTGGTACTTC. It is translated as CATSDTGVWYF.

The chain joins TRBV27 to TRBJ2-4; 7 nucleotides align to TRBD2. V lost 5 bases, J lost 13 bases, and 20 bases stayed unmatched. Germline assignment: CDR1 MNHEY and CDR2 SMNVEV (reference sequence). This CDR3 region has 16 residues. CDR3 nucleotide sequence: TGTGCCAGCAGTACAAAACCCGGGACCATGGGAGGGGAGCAGTACTTC. It specifies CASSTKPGTMGGEQYF.

This clonotype was counted only a few times. The chain uses TRBV10-3 and TRBJ2-1, with a weak D call TRBD1 (5 bases). Trimming took off 10 bases at V and 10 bases at J, with 23 bases between the two ends. Germline V lookup: CDR1 ENHRY, CDR2 SYGVKD. The CDR3 has 14 amino acids. As DNA, the CDR3 is TGTGCCACCCAGAGCAGCGCCCCAGGGATCGAGCAGTTCTTC. It codes for CATQSSAPGIEQFF.

This clonotype was counted a few times. The V gene is TRBV29-1, the J gene TRBJ2-4; TRBD1 matches 8 bases. With the DNA end fitting TRBJ2-7 better, the J assignment may be wrong. CDR1 is SQVTM, CDR2 ANQGSEA, per germline. The CDR3 sequence is 14 residues long. CDR3 sequence: CSVPRGQGAHEQYF. CDR3 coding DNA: TGCAGCGTCCCTCGGGGTCAGGGGGCACACGAGCAGTACTTC.